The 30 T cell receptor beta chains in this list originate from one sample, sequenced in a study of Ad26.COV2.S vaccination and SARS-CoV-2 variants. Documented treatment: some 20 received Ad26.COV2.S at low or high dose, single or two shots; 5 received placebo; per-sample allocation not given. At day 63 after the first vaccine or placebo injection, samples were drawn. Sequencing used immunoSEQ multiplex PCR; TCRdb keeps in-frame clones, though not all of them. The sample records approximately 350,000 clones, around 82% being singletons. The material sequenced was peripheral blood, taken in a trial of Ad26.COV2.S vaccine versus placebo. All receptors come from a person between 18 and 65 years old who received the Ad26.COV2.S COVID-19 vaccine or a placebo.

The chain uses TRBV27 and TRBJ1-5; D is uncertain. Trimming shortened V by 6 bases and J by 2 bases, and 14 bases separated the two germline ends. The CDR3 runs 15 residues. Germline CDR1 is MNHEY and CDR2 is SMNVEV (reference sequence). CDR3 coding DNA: TGTGCCAGCAGAAGTGAGGGTGCGCGCAATCAGCCCCAGCATTTT. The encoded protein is CASRSEGARNQPQHF.

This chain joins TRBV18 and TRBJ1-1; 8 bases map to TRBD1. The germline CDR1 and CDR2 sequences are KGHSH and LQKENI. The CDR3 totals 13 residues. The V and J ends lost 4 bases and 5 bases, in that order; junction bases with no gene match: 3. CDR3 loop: CASSLTGGTEAFF. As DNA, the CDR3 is TGTGCCAGCTCACTTACAGGGGGGACTGAAGCTTTCTTT. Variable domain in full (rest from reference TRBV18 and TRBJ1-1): NAGVMQNPRHLVRRRGQEARLRCSPMKGHSHVYWYRQLPEEGLKFMVYLQKENIIDESGMPKERFSAEFPKEGPSILRIQQVVRGDSAAYFCASSLTGGTEAFFGQGTRLTVV.

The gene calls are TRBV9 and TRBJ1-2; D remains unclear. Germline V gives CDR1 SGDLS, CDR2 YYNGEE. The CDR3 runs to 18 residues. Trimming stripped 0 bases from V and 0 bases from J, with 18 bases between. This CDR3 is CASSVAYSETIANYGYTF. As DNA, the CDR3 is TGTGCCAGCAGCGTAGCTTATTCAGAGACAATAGCTAACTATGGCTACACCTTC.

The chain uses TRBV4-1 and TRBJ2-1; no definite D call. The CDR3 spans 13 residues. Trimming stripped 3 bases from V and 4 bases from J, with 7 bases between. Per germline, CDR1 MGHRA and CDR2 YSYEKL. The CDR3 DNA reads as TGCGCCAGCAGCCAGCCCTTGTACAATGAGCAGTTCTTC. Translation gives CASSQPLYNEQFF.

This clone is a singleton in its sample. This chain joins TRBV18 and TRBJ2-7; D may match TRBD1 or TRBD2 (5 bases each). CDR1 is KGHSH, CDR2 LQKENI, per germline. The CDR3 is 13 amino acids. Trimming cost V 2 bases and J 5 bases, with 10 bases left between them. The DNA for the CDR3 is TGTGCCAGCTCACCAAGCAGGGACGACGAGCAGTACTTC. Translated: CASSPSRDDEQYF.

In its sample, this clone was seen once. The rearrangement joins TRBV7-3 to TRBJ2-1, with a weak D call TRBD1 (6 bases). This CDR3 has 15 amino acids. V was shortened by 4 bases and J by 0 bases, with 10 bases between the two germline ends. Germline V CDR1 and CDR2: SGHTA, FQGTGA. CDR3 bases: TGTGCCAGCAGCTCCGACAGGAGCTCCTACAATGAGCAGTTCTTC. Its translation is CASSSDRSSYNEQFF.

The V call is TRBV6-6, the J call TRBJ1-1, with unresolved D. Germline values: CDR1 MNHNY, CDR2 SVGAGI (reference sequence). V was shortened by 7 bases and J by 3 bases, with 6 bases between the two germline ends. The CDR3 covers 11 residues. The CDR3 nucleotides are TGTGCCAGCACGCCCGACACTGAAGCTTTCTTT. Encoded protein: CASTPDTEAFF.

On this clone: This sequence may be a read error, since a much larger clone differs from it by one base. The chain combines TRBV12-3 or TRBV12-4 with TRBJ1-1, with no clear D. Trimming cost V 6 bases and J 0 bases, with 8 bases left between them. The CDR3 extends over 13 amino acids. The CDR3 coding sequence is TGTGCCAGCAGCCGACGGTTGAACACTGAAGCTTTCTTT. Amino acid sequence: CASSRRLNTEAFF.

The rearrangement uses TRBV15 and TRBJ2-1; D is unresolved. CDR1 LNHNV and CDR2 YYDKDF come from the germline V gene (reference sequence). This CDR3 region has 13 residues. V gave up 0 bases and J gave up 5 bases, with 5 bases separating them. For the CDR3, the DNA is TGTGCCACCAGCAGAGATTCCCACAATGAGCAGTTCTTC. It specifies CATSRDSHNEQFF.

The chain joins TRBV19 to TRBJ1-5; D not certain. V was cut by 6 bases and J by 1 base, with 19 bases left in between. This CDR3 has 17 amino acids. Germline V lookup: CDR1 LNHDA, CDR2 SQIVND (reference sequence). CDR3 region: CASRLSGRAASNQPQHF. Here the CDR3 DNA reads TGTGCCAGTAGACTCTCCGGACGGGCCGCAAGCAATCAGCCCCAGCATTTT.

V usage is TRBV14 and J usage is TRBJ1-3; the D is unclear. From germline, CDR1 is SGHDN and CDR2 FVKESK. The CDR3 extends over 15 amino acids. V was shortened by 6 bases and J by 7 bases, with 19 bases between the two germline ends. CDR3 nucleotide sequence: TGTGCCAGCAGGCGATCGATCTCTGACTACAACACCATATATTTT. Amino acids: CASRRSISDYNTIYF.

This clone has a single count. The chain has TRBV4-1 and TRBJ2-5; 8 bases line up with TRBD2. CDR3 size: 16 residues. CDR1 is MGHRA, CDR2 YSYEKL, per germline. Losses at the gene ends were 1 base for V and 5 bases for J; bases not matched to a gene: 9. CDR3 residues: CASSQGFSGGRETQYF. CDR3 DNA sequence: TGCGCCAGCAGCCAAGGGTTTTCGGGGGGGCGGGAGACCCAGTACTTC.

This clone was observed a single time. The CDR3 reads CASSLRAPKTELFF. The DNA of the CDR3 is TGCGCCAGCAGCCTCCGGGCCCCGAAAACGGAGCTGTTTTTT. This rearrangement joins TRBV5-1 to TRBJ2-2; D gene uncertain. Per the germline V gene, CDR1 is SGHRS and CDR2 is YFSETQ. This CDR3 is built from 14 residues. Trimming removed 4 bases from V and 10 bases from J, with 17 bases in between.

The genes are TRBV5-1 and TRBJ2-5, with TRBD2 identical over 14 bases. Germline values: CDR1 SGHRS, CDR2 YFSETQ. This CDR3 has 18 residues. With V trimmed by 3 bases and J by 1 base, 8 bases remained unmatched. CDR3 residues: CASSSGLAGGSFQETQYF. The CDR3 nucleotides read TGCGCCAGCAGCTCCGGACTAGCGGGGGGCTCTTTCCAAGAGACCCAGTACTTC.

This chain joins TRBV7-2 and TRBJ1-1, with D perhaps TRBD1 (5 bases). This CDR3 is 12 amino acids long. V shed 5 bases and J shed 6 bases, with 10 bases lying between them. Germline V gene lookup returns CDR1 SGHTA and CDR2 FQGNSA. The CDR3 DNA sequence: TGTGCCAGCAGCCGGGACTCCGCTGAAGCTTTCTTT. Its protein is CASSRDSAEAFF. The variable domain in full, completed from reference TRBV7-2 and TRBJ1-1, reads GAGVSQSPSNKVTEKGKDVELRCDPISGHTALYWYRQSLGQGLEFLIYFQGNSAPDKSGLPSDRFSAERTGGSVSTLTIQRTQQEDSAVYLCASSRDSAEAFFGQGTRLTVV.

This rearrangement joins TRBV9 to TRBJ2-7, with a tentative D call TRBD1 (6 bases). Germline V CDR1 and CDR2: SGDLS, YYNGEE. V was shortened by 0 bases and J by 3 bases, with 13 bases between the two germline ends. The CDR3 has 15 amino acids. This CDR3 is CASSVAPGTNYEQYF. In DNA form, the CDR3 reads TGTGCCAGCAGCGTAGCGCCCGGGACAAACTACGAGCAGTACTTC.

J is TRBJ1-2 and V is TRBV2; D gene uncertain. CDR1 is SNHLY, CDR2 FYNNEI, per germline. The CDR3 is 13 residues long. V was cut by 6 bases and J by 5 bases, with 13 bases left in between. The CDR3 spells CASRLSYIYGYTF. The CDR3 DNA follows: TGTGCCAGCAGACTCTCATATATATATGGCTACACCTTC. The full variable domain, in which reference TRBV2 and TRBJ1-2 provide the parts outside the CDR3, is EPEVTQTPSHQVTQMGQEVILRCVPISNHLYFYWYRQILGQKVEFLVSFYNNEISEKSEIFDDQFSVERPDGSNFTLKIRSTKLEDSAMYFCASRLSYIYGYTFGSGTRLTVV.

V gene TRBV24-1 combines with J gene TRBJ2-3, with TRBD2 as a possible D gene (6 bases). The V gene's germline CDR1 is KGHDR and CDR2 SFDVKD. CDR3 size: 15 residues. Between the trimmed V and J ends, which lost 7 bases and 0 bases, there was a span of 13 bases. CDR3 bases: TGTGCCACCAGGGACCGGGGGACTAGCACAGATACGCAGTATTTT. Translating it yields CATRDRGTSTDTQYF.

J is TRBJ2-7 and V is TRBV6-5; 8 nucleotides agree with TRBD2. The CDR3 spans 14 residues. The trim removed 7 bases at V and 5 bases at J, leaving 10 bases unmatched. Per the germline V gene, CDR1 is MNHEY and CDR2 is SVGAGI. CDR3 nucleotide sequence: TGTGCCAGCACGGGGAGGCTAGCGGGTAACGAGCAGTACTTC. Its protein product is CASTGRLAGNEQYF.

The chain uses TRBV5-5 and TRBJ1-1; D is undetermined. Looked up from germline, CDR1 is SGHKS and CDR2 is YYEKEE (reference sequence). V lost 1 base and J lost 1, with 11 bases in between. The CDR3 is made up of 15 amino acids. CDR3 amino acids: CASSLHRAANTEAFF. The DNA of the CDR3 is TGTGCCAGCAGCTTGCATCGGGCCGCGAACACTGAAGCTTTCTTT.

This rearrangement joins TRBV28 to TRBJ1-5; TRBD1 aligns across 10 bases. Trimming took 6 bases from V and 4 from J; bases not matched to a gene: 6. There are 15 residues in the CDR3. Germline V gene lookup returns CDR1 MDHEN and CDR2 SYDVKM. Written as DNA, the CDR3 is TGTGCCAGCAGACCACCGGGACAGGGGAATCAGCCCCAGCATTTT. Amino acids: CASRPPGQGNQPQHF. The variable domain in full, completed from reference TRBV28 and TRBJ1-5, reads DVKVTQSSRYLVKRTGEKVFLECVQDMDHENMFWYRQDPGLGLRLIYFSYDVKMKEKGDIPEGYSVSREKKERFSLILESASTNQTSMYLCASRPPGQGNQPQHFGDGTRLSIL.

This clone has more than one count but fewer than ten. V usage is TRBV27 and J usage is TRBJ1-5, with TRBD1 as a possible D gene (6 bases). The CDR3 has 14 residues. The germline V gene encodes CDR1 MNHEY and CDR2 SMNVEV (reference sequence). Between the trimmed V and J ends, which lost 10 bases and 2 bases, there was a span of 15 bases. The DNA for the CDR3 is TGTGCCACCTCGGACCCAGGGGGCAATCAGCCCCAGCATTTT. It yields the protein CATSDPGGNQPQHF.

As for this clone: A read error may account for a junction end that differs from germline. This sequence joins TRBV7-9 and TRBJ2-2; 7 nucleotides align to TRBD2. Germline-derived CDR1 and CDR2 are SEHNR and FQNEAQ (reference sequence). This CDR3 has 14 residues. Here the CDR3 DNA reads TGTGCCAGCAGCATAGCGGGCCTGACCGGGGAGCTGTTTTTT. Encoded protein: CASSIAGLTGELFF.

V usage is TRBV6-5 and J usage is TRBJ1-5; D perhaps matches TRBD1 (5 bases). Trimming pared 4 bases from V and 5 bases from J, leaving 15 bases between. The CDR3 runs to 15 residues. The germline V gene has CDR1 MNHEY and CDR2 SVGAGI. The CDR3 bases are TGTGCCAGCAGTTCCGAAGGATTGGGGCATCAGCCCCAGCATTTT. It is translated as CASSSEGLGHQPQHF.

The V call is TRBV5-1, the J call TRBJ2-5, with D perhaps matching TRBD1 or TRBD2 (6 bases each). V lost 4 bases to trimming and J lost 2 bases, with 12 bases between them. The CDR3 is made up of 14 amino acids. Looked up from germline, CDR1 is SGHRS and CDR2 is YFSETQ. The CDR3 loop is CASSGGGRQETQYF. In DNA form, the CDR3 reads TGCGCCAGCAGCGGAGGGGGTCGACAAGAGACCCAGTACTTC.

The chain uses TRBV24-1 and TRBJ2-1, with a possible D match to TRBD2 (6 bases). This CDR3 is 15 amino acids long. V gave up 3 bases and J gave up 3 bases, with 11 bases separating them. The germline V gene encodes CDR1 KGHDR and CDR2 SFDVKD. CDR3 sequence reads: CATSDGFGGYNEQFF. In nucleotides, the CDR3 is TGTGCCACCAGTGATGGTTTCGGGGGCTACAATGAGCAGTTCTTC.

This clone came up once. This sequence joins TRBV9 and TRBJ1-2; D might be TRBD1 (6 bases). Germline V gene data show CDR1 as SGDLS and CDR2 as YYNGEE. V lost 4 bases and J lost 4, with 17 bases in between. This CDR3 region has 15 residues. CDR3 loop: CASSLEPQGSYGYTF. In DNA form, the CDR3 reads TGTGCCAGCAGCCTGGAACCTCAGGGGTCCTATGGCTACACCTTC.

For the CDR3, the DNA is TGTGCCAGTAGTATAAGAGGAGGGGACACCGGGGAGCTGTTTTTT. Protein: CASSIRGGDTGELFF. V gene TRBV19 combines with J gene TRBJ2-2; maybe TRBD2 (6 bases). The CDR3 contains 15 residues. Trimming pared 2 bases from V and 3 bases from J, leaving 10 bases between. Looked up from germline, CDR1 is LNHDA and CDR2 is SQIVND (reference sequence). Variable domain in full (rest from reference TRBV19 and TRBJ2-2): DGGITQSPKYLFRKEGQNVTLSCEQNLNHDAMYWYRQDPGQGLRLIYYSQIVNDFQKGDIAEGYSVSREKKESFPLTVTSAQKNPTAFYLCASSIRGGDTGELFFGEGSRLTVL.

CDR3 sequence (DNA): TGTGCCAGCAGCCAGGGGAGTGGAAAAAACATTCAGTACTTC. This encodes CASSQGSGKNIQYF. The chain has TRBV7-2 and TRBJ2-4; D perhaps matches TRBD1 (6 bases). The CDR3 is 14 residues long. The V gene lost 5 bases and the J gene lost 4 bases, with 12 bases spanning the gap. In germline, CDR1 is SGHTA, CDR2 FQGNSA.

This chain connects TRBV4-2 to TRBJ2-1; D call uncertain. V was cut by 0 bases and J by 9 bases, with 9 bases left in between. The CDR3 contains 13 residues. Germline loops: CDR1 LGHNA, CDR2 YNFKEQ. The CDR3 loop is CASSQEDSSEQFF. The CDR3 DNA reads TGTGCCAGCAGCCAAGAGGATAGCAGTGAGCAGTTCTTC.